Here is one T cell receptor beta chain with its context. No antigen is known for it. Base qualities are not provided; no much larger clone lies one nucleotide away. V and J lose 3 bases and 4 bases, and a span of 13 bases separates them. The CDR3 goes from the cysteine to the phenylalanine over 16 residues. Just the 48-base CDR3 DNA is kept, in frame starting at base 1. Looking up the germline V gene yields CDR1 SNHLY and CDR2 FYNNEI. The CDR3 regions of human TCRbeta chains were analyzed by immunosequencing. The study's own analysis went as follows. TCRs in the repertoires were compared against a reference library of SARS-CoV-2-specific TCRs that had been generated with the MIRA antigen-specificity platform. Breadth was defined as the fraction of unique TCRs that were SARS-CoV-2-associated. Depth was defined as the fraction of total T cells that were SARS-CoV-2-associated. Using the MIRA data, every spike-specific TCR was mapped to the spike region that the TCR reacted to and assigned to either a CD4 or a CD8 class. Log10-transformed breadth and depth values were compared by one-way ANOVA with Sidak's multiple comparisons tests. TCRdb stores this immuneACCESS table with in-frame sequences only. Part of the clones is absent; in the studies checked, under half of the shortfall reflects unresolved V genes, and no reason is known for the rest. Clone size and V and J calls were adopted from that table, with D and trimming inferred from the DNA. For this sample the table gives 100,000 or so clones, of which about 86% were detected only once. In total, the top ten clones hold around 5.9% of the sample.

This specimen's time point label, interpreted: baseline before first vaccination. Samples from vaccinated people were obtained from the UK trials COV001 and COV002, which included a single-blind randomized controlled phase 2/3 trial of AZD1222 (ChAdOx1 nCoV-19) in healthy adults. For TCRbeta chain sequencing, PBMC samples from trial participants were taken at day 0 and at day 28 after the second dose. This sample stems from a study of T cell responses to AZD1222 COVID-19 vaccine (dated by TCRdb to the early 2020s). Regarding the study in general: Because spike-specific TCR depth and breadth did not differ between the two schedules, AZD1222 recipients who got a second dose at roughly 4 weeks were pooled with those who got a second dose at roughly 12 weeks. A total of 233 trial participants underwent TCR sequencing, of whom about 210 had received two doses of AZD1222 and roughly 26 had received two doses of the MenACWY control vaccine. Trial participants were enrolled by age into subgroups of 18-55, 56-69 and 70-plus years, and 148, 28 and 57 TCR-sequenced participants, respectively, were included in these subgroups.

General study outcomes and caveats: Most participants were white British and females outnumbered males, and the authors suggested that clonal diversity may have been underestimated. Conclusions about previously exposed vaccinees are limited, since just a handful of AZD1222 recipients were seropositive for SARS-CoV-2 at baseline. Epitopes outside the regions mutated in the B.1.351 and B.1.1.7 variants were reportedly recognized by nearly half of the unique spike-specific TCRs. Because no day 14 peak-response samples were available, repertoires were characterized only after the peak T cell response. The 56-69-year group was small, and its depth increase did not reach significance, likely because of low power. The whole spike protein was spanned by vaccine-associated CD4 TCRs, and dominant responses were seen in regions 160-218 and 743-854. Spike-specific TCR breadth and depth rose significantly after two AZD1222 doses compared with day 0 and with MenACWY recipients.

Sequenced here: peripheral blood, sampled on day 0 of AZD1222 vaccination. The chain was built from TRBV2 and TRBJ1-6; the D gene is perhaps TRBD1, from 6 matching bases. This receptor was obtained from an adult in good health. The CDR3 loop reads CASSDPDREYNSPLHF. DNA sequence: TGTGCCAGCAGTGACCCGGACAGAGAGTATAATTCACCCCTCCACTTT.